The 4 T cell receptor beta chains given below trace back to one sample, sequenced in a study of blood T cells in healthy people across ages. The second PCR ran about 7 to 12 cycles with a sample-barcoded 5' primer and J-beta primers. MiXCR, run by TCRdb on the 5' RACE reads, gives a single entry per CDR3 protein. The sample contains around 750,000 distinct CDR3 sequences, 40% to 65% of which appear only once. The specimen sequenced was blood. The receptors were sampled from an elderly man in good health.

The genes are TRBV5-8 and TRBJ2-1; 11 positions agree with TRBD1. V shed 6 bases and J 10 bases; nucleotides not matched to a gene: 9. The CDR3 sequence is 14 residues long. The germline CDR1 and CDR2 sequences are SGHTS and YDEGEE. The DNA for the CDR3 is TGTGCCAGCACCCAGGACAGGGGGCGGCGAGAGCAGTTCTTC. It codes for CASTQDRGRREQFF.

This clonotype was seen only a few times. The chain combines TRBV5-1 with TRBJ1-1; D is unresolved. CDR3 size: 14 residues. CDR1 is SGHRS and CDR2 is YFSETQ in the germline V gene. V dropped 0 bases and J dropped 1 base, with 7 bases sitting between them. The DNA for the CDR3 is TGCGCCAGCAGCTTGGACACCCCGAACACTGAAGCTTTCTTT. It encodes CASSLDTPNTEAFF.

This clonotype has only a few counts. This chain joins TRBV10-3 and TRBJ1-1; possible D gene TRBD1, 5 bases. The V end was cut by 5 bases, the J end by 4 bases, with 17 bases between. Germline V gene data show CDR1 as ENHRY and CDR2 as SYGVKD. The CDR3 runs 15 residues. CDR3 coding DNA: TGTGCCATCAGTCAGGCACCGGGGGTGGCCACTGAAGCTTTCTTT. This sequence encodes CAISQAPGVATEAFF.

This clonotype came up a few times. The chain uses TRBV7-8 and TRBJ2-3, with 13 bases that match TRBD2. Per germline, CDR1 SGHVS and CDR2 FQNEAQ. This CDR3 comprises 15 residues. V gave up 3 bases and J gave up 6 bases; unmatched junction bases: 3. CDR3 region: CASSFELAGGDTQYF. CDR3 DNA: TGTGCCAGCAGCTTCGAACTAGCGGGAGGGGATACGCAGTATTTT.